The entry that follows covers one TCR beta chain sequence. The junction shows a germline mismatch at one end, possibly a read error. TCRdb fed the 5' RACE reads into MiXCR, producing one record per CDR3 protein. The table has tens of thousands of distinct CDR3 sequences, about 20% seen once. There are 15 residues in the CDR3. The memory fraction was CD4+CD45RO+CD25- cells. The chain is built from TRBV12-3 or TRBV12-4 and TRBJ1-2; the match to TRBD1 covers 10 bases. The source material was memory CD4+ T cells sorted from a lymph node. The subset was: memory CD4+ T cells, CD4+CD45RO+CD25-. This receptor was taken from a female donor with breast cancer. As DNA, the CDR3 is TGTGCCGGCAGTCCCTCGGGACAGGGGTATGGAGGCTACACCTTC. Its protein product is CAGSPSGQGYGGYTF.